This T cell receptor (beta chain) emerged from a study of T cell repertoires in cytomegalovirus infection. Background on the study: Public TCR beta signatures were indicative of both CMV infection and a matching HLA type.

For this clonotype: Its antigen is currently unknown.

Points from the study as a whole: The ex vivo response showed dominance by HLA-C-restricted CMV-specific TCR beta clonotypes. The study identified carriers of CMV plus the relevant HLA from cumulative public TCR beta family frequency.

Germline V lookup: CDR1 LNHDA, CDR2 SQIVND (reference sequence). V was pared by 5 bases and J by 0 bases, with 7 bases of the junction left unmatched. CDR3 size: 15 residues. TCRdb re-called the reads through MiXCR, storing one row per CDR3 protein. The profile shows approximately 500,000 distinct CDR3 sequences, approximately 15% of them singletons. The rearrangement joins TRBV19 to TRBJ2-7, with 7 bases that match TRBD2. The sample consisted of CD8+ T cells from PBMCs. The source of this sequence is a human donor in good health (CMV status not recorded). Some clones in this sample may be carry-over from other donors' samples. As DNA, the CDR3 is TGTGCCAGTAGTTCCTTTGGCGGGAGCTCCTACGAGCAGTACTTC. Protein: CASSSFGGSSYEQYF.